This T cell receptor beta chain derives from a study of T cell responses to AZD1222 COVID-19 vaccine. Germline lookup yields CDR1 SGHNT and CDR2 YENEEA. V lost 6 bases and J lost 12, with 21 bases in between. The CDR3 is made up of 15 amino acids. This table comes from immunoSEQ multiplex PCR, and its TCRdb copy is limited to in-frame clones, with some not included. The table records 80,000 or so clones, about 82% of them present only once. The source material was peripheral blood, sampled on day 0 of AZD1222 vaccination. This sequence originates from an adult in good health. V usage is TRBV11-3 and J usage is TRBJ1-6; D is possibly TRBD1 (5 bases). CDR3 in DNA: TGTGCCAGCAGTCGCGACGGACTCCTGGGGGAACCCCTCCACTTT. Amino acid sequence: CASSRDGLLGEPLHF.